This T cell receptor (beta chain) was sequenced during a study of PD-1 blockade in classical Hodgkin lymphoma. Study findings and constraints: It was reported that newly diagnosed patients had less baseline TCR diversity than healthy donors.

The V end was cut by 3 bases, the J end by 2 bases, with 14 bases between. CDR1 is MNHNY, CDR2 SVGAGI, per germline (reference sequence). CDR3 length: 15 residues. Of note for this clone: Its target is not known.

Exposure to brentuximab vedotin varied, and each patient had relapsed following autologous stem cell transplantation. Sequenced by immunoSEQ multiplex PCR; TCRdb stores in-frame clones only, minus some. The repertoire holds 100,000 or so clones, with around 88% as singletons. This clonotype was obtained from a human donor with classical Hodgkin lymphoma. The source material was peripheral blood mononuclear cells (PBMCs), sampled before the second cycle of nivolumab. The chain is built from TRBV6-6 and TRBJ2-7; D remains ambiguous. In DNA, the CDR3 is TGTGCCAGCAGTTATGGGGAACAGAGAACCTACGAGCAGTACTTC. Protein product: CASSYGEQRTYEQYF.